One sample yielded the 5 T cell receptor beta chains listed below, sequenced in a study of blood T cell repertoires in COVID-19. Produced via immunoSEQ multiplex PCR; TCRdb's table is partial and in-frame only. The sample has approximately 30,000 clones; roughly 90% are singletons. The sample consisted of peripheral blood. These receptors were collected from a woman in her thirties or forties with active or convalescent COVID-19.

Here the CDR3 reads CASSEAGGRQNRLYEQYF. In nucleotides, the CDR3 is TGTGCCAGCAGTGAAGCGGGAGGCAGGCAGAATAGACTCTACGAGCAGTACTTC. This chain connects TRBV6-1 to TRBJ2-7; the D gene is possibly TRBD2 (6 bases). V was cut by 0 bases and J by 3 bases, with 21 bases left in between. Germline V CDR1 and CDR2: MNHNS, SASEGT. CDR3 length equals 18 residues.

The rearrangement uses TRBV6-4 and TRBJ1-5; a possible D gene is TRBD1 (6 bases). Germline CDR1 and CDR2: MRHNA and SNTAGT. Trimming pared 6 bases from V and 1 base from J, leaving 16 bases between. The CDR3 sequence is 16 residues long. The CDR3 protein is CASRTSDRTSNQPQHF. The CDR3 region has the DNA TGTGCCAGCAGAACCTCCGACAGGACAAGCAATCAGCCCCAGCATTTT.

This chain uses TRBV3-1 (or the pseudogene TRBV3-2) with TRBJ1-5, with unresolved D. This CDR3 has 15 amino acids. Germline loops: CDR1 LGHDT, CDR2 YNNKEL (reference sequence). Trimming pared 0 bases from V and 4 bases from J, leaving 10 bases between. CDR3: CASSQDPGSNQPQHF. CDR3 DNA: TGTGCCAGCAGCCAAGATCCGGGGTCGAATCAGCCCCAGCATTTT.

The chain uses TRBV9 and TRBJ2-7; perhaps TRBD1 as D (6 bases). CDR3 size: 15 residues. Germline CDR1 is SGDLS and CDR2 is YYNGEE. Between the trimmed V and J ends, which lost 0 bases and 3 bases, there was a span of 13 bases. The DNA for the CDR3 is TGTGCCAGCAGCGTAGGTTCAGGGGACCTCTACGAGCAGTACTTC. Translated: CASSVGSGDLYEQYF.

The chain uses TRBV29-1 and TRBJ2-2; D might be TRBD1 (6 bases). Trimming removed 7 bases at V and 6 bases at J, with 15 bases between. The CDR3 has 13 residues. CDR1 is SQVTM and CDR2 is ANQGSEA in the germline V gene. The chain's CDR3 is CSAAVTGSGELFF. The CDR3 DNA sequence: TGCAGCGCCGCTGTAACAGGGTCCGGGGAGCTGTTTTTT.